This passage covers 30 T cell receptor beta chains from one sample sequenced in a study of CD8 T cells in Susac syndrome. Reverse transcription of roughly 0.5 to 1 ug RNA was carried out with random hexamers. TCRdb used MiXCR to reprocess the immunoSEQ multiplex PCR reads, holding one entry per CDR3 protein. The sample includes 200,000 or so distinct CDR3 sequences, 90% to 95% of them seen just once. The material sequenced was CD4+ T cells from PBMCs. The receptors derive from a human donor with multiple sclerosis.

The chain employs TRBV12-5 and TRBJ2-7; no clear D. V lost 6 bases and J 3 bases, leaving 6 bases between the germline ends. Germline lookup yields CDR1 LGHNT and CDR2 FRNRAP. This CDR3 has 11 amino acids. In DNA, the CDR3 is TGTGCTAGTGGGTTCCACTACGAGCAGTACTTC. It codes for CASGFHYEQYF. The whole variable domain, filled in from reference TRBV12-5 and TRBJ2-7, reads DARVTQTPRHKVTEMGQEVTMRCQPILGHNTVFWYRQTMMQGLELLAYFRNRAPLDDSGMPKDRFSAEMPDATLATLKIQPSEPRDSAVYFCASGFHYEQYFGPGTRLTVT.

The chain couples TRBV27 to TRBJ1-1; D call uncertain. Trimming removed 1 base from V and 1 base from J, with 4 bases in between. This CDR3 comprises 13 residues. CDR1 MNHEY and CDR2 SMNVEV come from the germline V gene (reference sequence). In DNA, the CDR3 is TGTGCCAGCAGTTTATTGGGGAACACTGAAGCTTTCTTT. Translation gives CASSLLGNTEAFF.

The chain has TRBV7-9 and TRBJ2-5; D call uncertain. V lost 5 bases and J lost 5, with 12 bases in between. The CDR3 has 13 amino acids. Germline values: CDR1 SEHNR, CDR2 FQNEAQ (reference sequence). The CDR3 nucleotides are TGTGCCAGCAGCCCCCGGATTAGGGAGACCCAGTACTTC. It is translated as CASSPRIRETQYF.

This sequence joins TRBV20-1 and TRBJ2-7, with TRBD2 matching 9 bases. Germline assignment: CDR1 DFQATT and CDR2 SNEGSKA (reference sequence). The CDR3 is 12 residues long. The CDR3 protein is CTRAREGYEQYF. The CDR3 nucleotides read TGCACCCGAGCGCGGGAGGGCTACGAGCAGTACTTC.

The V and J genes are TRBV7-2 and TRBJ2-5, with D perhaps TRBD1 or TRBD2 (6 bases each). From germline, CDR1 is SGHTA and CDR2 FQGNSA. The germline V and J ends were trimmed by 1 base and 7 bases, with 13 bases remaining between them. The CDR3 consists of 14 residues. The CDR3 protein is CASSLENRGPTQYF. The CDR3 coding sequence is TGTGCCAGCAGCTTAGAAAACCGGGGGCCGACCCAGTACTTC.

The chain is built from TRBV12-3 or TRBV12-4 and TRBJ1-1; TRBD1 might be the D (5 bases). This CDR3 spans 14 amino acids. Trimming cost V 5 bases and J 1 base, with 11 bases left between them. The CDR3 sequence is CASSRGLGNTEAFF. In nucleotides, the CDR3 is TGTGCCAGCAGTCGGGGCCTGGGGAACACTGAAGCTTTCTTT.

The CDR3: CASSPPGRYYGYTF. The CDR3 DNA is TGTGCCAGCTCACCACCCGGCCGCTACTATGGCTACACCTTC. The chain has TRBV18 and TRBJ1-2; D not resolved. This CDR3 region has 14 residues. Trimming shortened V by 0 bases and J by 3 bases, and 8 bases separated the two germline ends. Per the germline V gene, CDR1 is KGHSH and CDR2 is LQKENI.

V and J are TRBV24-1 and TRBJ1-2; D is ambiguous. In germline, CDR1 is KGHDR, CDR2 SFDVKD. The V end was cut by 2 bases, the J end by 8 bases, with 11 bases between. The CDR3 runs to 13 residues. As DNA, the CDR3 is TGTGCCACCAGTGATTCGGCTGATTGGGGCTACACCTTC. Translated, it gives CATSDSADWGYTF.

V is TRBV9 and J is TRBJ2-1; D is perhaps TRBD1 or TRBD2 (5 bases each). The germline V gene encodes CDR1 SGDLS and CDR2 YYNGEE. The V and J ends lost 0 bases and 8 bases respectively, with 18 bases between them. The CDR3 is 16 amino acids. The CDR3 DNA reads as TGTGCCAGCAGCGTAGGTTTGGGACGGAATATCTATGAGCAGTTCTTC. This encodes CASSVGLGRNIYEQFF.

V usage is TRBV5-6 and J usage is TRBJ2-5; D gene ambiguous. V was clipped by 4 bases and J by 5 bases, with 9 bases between them. Germline V gene sequence: CDR1 SGHDT, CDR2 YYEEEE. The CDR3 length is 12 residues. CDR3 protein: CASSSSTETQYF. The CDR3 bases are TGTGCCAGCAGCAGCAGTACGGAGACCCAGTACTTC.

The gene calls are TRBV20-1 and TRBJ2-3, with 13 bases lining up with TRBD2. The CDR3 has 19 amino acids. Germline V CDR1 and CDR2: DFQATT, SNEGSKA (reference sequence). J gave up 0 bases and V 2 bases, and 11 bases lay outside the gene matches. The CDR3 bases are TGCAGTGCTAGAAGTACTAGCGGGGGGGCGACGCTGAGCACAGATACGCAGTATTTT. Encoded protein: CSARSTSGGATLSTDTQYF.

Here the CDR3 DNA reads TGCAGCTTGGGGGGCCTGGGGGTATACGAGCAGTACTTC. This codes for CSLGGLGVYEQYF. The V and J genes are TRBV20-1 and TRBJ2-7, with D tentatively TRBD1 or TRBD2 (6 bases each). From germline, CDR1 is DFQATT and CDR2 SNEGSKA (reference sequence). The CDR3 runs to 13 residues.

The chain employs TRBV20-1 and TRBJ1-1, with D possibly being TRBD1 (6 bases). The CDR3 covers 11 residues. The germline V gene has CDR1 DFQATT and CDR2 SNEGSKA (reference sequence). Here the CDR3 DNA reads TGCAGGATCTTAGGGGGGACTGAAGCTTTCTTT. Amino acid sequence: CRILGGTEAFF.

The chain uses TRBV12-3 or TRBV12-4 and TRBJ1-1; a weak D match, TRBD1 (5 bases). This CDR3 is built from 13 residues. The V and J ends lost 6 bases and 5 bases respectively, with 13 bases between them. DNA for the CDR3: TGTGCCAGCAGCGTAGGGGAGAAGACTGAAGCTTTCTTT. It translates to CASSVGEKTEAFF.

The gene calls are TRBV3-1 and TRBJ2-1; no clear D. The CDR3 loop spans 14 amino acids. V was pared by 6 bases and J by 0 bases, with 9 bases between. Looked up from germline, CDR1 is LGHDT and CDR2 is YNNKEL (reference sequence). As DNA, the CDR3 is TGTGCCAGCAGATCTACCAGCTCCTACAATGAGCAGTTCTTC. This sequence encodes CASRSTSSYNEQFF.

This clonotype was seen only once. This chain links TRBV11-3 with TRBJ2-1; 7 nucleotides match TRBD1. The germline V gene encodes CDR1 SGHNT and CDR2 YENEEA. V shed 8 bases, J shed 9 bases, and the junction held 10 bases outside the gene matches. The CDR3 extends over 13 amino acids. CDR3 loop: CASLGGSISEQFF. Written as DNA, the CDR3 is TGTGCCAGCCTAGGGGGCTCGATTAGTGAGCAGTTCTTC.

The V call is TRBV9, the J call TRBJ1-2; D gene unclear. Deletions cut 3 bases from V and 5 bases from J, with 20 bases between. The CDR3 spans 16 residues. Germline V gene sequence: CDR1 SGDLS, CDR2 YYNGEE. The CDR3 bases are TGTGCCAGCAGCGCCCCAGAGGGAGGGAATGCATATGGCTACACCTTC. Translation: CASSAPEGGNAYGYTF. The full variable domain, completed using reference TRBV9 and TRBJ1-2, is DSGVTQTPKHLITATGQRVTLRCSPRSGDLSVYWYQQSLDQGLQFLIQYYNGEERAKGNILERFSAQQFPDLHSELNLSSLELGDSALYFCASSAPEGGNAYGYTFGSGTRLTVV.

The chain is built from TRBV30 and TRBJ2-5; 11 bases align to TRBD2. The CDR3 sequence is 12 residues long. J gave up 4 bases and V 5 bases, and 0 bases lay outside the gene matches. Germline loops: CDR1 GTSNPN, CDR2 SVGIG (reference sequence). The CDR3 sequence is CAWGTSGETQYF. The CDR3 coding sequence is TGTGCCTGGGGGACTAGCGGAGAGACCCAGTACTTC.

The chain employs TRBV18 and TRBJ1-1; D gene ambiguous. Trimming pared 6 bases from V and 1 base from J, leaving 3 bases between. The CDR3 contains 11 residues. Germline CDR1 and CDR2: KGHSH and LQKENI. The DNA for the CDR3 is TGTGCCAGCTCCCCGAACACTGAAGCTTTCTTT. Protein sequence: CASSPNTEAFF.

The CDR3 DNA sequence: TGTGCCAGCTCACCAGGGCGAGGGGTTTACAATGAGCAGTTCTTC. Translating gives CASSPGRGVYNEQFF. The chain carries TRBV18 and TRBJ2-1; either TRBD1 or TRBD2 may fit D (5 bases each). The CDR3 sequence is 15 residues long. Germline V gives CDR1 KGHSH, CDR2 LQKENI. V was shortened by 2 bases and J by 4 bases, with 12 bases between the two germline ends.

The rearrangement uses TRBV7-9 and TRBJ2-1; tentative D call: TRBD2 (6 bases). The CDR3 runs to 13 residues. V was cut by 5 bases and J by 5 bases, with 10 bases left in between. The germline V gene encodes CDR1 SEHNR and CDR2 FQNEAQ (reference sequence). The CDR3 DNA follows: TGTGCCAGCAGCCCGTGGGGGGACAATGAGCAGTTCTTC. This codes for CASSPWGDNEQFF.

J is TRBJ1-5 and V is TRBV15, with unresolved D. The CDR3 has 12 residues. Between the trimmed V and J ends, which lost 0 bases and 5 bases, there was a span of 2 bases. Germline V CDR1 and CDR2: LNHNV, YYDKDF (reference sequence). CDR3 coding DNA: TGTGCCACCAGCAGAGATCATCAGCCCCAGCATTTT. Residues: CATSRDHQPQHF.

The J gene is TRBJ2-7, the V gene TRBV7-9; TRBD2 aligns across 8 bases. The CDR3 length is 16 residues. After removal of 1 base from V and 2 bases from J, the junction contained 7 bases not matched to a gene. CDR1 and CDR2 (germline): SEHNR, FQNEAQ (reference sequence). CDR3 sequence reads: CASSLGTSGPTYEQYF. The CDR3 region has the DNA TGTGCCAGCAGCTTAGGCACTAGCGGACCAACCTACGAGCAGTACTTC.

The rearrangement joins TRBV10-3 to TRBJ2-1, with 10 bases identical to TRBD2. The CDR3 has 16 amino acids. The V and J ends lost 11 bases and 7 bases, in that order; junction bases with no gene match: 17. Germline loops: CDR1 ENHRY, CDR2 SYGVKD. CDR3 residues: CAVLAGPTGVENEQFF. The CDR3 DNA is TGTGCCGTACTAGCGGGACCCACCGGCGTGGAGAATGAGCAGTTCTTC.

The chain is built from TRBV3-1 and TRBJ2-7, with 7 bases aligning to TRBD1. In germline, CDR1 is LGHDT, CDR2 YNNKEL (reference sequence). The CDR3 totals 15 residues. V was pared by 0 bases and J by 3 bases, with 5 bases of the junction left unmatched. The CDR3 reads CASSQDRRQGYEQYF. CDR3 DNA sequence: TGTGCCAGCAGCCAAGATCGACGACAGGGCTACGAGCAGTACTTC.

This clonotype was picked up one time. V is TRBV30 and J is TRBJ2-3; 14 bases are shared with TRBD2. V trimming: 1 base; J trimming: 1 base; junction bases outside the gene matches: 4. In germline, CDR1 is GTSNPN, CDR2 SVGIG (reference sequence). The CDR3 spans 17 residues. The DNA for the CDR3 is TGTGCCTGGAGTGGACTAGCGGGGGGGTATGGCACAGATACGCAGTATTTT. Its protein product is CAWSGLAGGYGTDTQYF.

The genes are TRBV6-1 and TRBJ2-3; weak D call: TRBD1 (7 bases). The CDR3 is 16 amino acids. Trimming shortened V by 4 bases and J by 2 bases, and 16 bases separated the two germline ends. The germline gives CDR1 MNHNS, CDR2 SASEGT. In DNA form, the CDR3 reads TGTGCCAGCAGTGGCCCAGGGGGGAGGCTCACAGATACGCAGTATTTT. Translating it yields CASSGPGGRLTDTQYF.

V and J are TRBV4-2 and TRBJ2-1; D call uncertain. The CDR3 sequence is 17 residues long. CDR1 and CDR2 from the germline V gene are LGHNA and YNFKEQ. V lost 1 base, J lost 0 bases, and 13 bases lay in between. The CDR3 loop reads CASSQVWAAPSYNEQFF. DNA of the CDR3: TGTGCCAGCAGCCAAGTTTGGGCGGCCCCCTCCTACAATGAGCAGTTCTTC.

This clonotype is a singleton in its sample. The rearrangement links TRBV3-1 to TRBJ1-3, with 7 bases matching TRBD1. Germline V lookup: CDR1 LGHDT, CDR2 YNNKEL (reference sequence). The trim removed 4 bases at V and 4 bases at J, leaving 10 bases unmatched. CDR3 length equals 16 residues. The CDR3 DNA reads TGTGCCAGCAGCCGCTCAGGACAGGTGGCAGGAAACACCATATATTTT. Its protein product is CASSRSGQVAGNTIYF.

V gene TRBV20-1 combines with J gene TRBJ2-3; tentatively, D is TRBD2 (5 bases). Germline V CDR1 and CDR2: DFQATT, SNEGSKA (reference sequence). The CDR3 consists of 15 residues. The ends were cut back, 1 base at V and 2 bases at J, with 13 bases in the middle. The CDR3 DNA reads TGCAGTGCTAGAGGACTCGGAGGCCTCACAGATACGCAGTATTTT. Its protein is CSARGLGGLTDTQYF.